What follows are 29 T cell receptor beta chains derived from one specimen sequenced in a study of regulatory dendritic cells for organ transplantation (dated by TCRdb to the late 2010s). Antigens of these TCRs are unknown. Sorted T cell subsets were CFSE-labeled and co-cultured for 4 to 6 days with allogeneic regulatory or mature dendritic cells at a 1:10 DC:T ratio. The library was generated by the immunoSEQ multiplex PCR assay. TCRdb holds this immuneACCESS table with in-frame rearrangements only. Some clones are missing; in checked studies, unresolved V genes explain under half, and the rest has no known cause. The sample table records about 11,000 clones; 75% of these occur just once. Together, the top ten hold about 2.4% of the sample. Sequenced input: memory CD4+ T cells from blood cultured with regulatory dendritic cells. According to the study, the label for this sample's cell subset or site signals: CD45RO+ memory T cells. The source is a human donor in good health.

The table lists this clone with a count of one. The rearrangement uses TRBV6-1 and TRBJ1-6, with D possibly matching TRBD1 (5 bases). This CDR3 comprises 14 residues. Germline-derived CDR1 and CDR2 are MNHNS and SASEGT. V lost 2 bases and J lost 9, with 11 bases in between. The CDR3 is CASSELGGGSPLHF. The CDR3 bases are TGTGCCAGCAGTGAATTGGGGGGGGGTTCACCCCTCCACTTT.

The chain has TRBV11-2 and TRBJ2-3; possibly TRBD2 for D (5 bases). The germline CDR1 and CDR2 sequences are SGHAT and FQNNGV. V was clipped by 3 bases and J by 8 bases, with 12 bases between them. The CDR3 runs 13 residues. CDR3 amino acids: CASSFTRDGTQYF. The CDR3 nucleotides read TGTGCCAGCAGCTTTACTAGGGATGGTACGCAGTATTTT.

The CDR3 DNA follows: TGTGCCAGCAGCAAAACCCGTCAGGTCTACGAGCAGTACTTC. Its translation is CASSKTRQVYEQYF. V usage is TRBV6-5 and J usage is TRBJ2-7; D not resolved. The CDR3 extends over 14 amino acids. Trimming removed 6 bases at V and 3 bases at J, with 15 bases between. CDR1 is MNHEY, CDR2 SVGAGI, per germline.

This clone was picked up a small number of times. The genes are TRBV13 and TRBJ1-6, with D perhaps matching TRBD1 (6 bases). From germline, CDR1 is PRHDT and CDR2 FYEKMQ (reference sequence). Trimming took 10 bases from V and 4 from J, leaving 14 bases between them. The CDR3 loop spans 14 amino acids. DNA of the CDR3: TGTGCCACCGAATCACAGGGATATAATTCACCCCTCCACTTT. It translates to CATESQGYNSPLHF.

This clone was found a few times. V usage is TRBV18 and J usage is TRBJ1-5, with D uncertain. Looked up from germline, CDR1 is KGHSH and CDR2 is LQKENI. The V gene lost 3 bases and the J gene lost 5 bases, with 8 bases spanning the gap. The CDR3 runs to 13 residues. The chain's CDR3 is CASSPDIHQPQHF. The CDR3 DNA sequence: TGTGCCAGCTCACCCGACATCCATCAGCCCCAGCATTTT.

CDR3 nucleotides: TGCGCCAGCGCGGCGGGGGGGTCCTACAATGAGCAGTTCTTC. Protein sequence: CASAAGGSYNEQFF. The chain couples TRBV5-1 to TRBJ2-1, with 9 bases identical to TRBD2. The CDR3 runs 14 residues. Germline V gives CDR1 SGHRS, CDR2 YFSETQ. With 7 bases clipped from V and 1 base from J, the junction kept 3 bases outside the gene matches.

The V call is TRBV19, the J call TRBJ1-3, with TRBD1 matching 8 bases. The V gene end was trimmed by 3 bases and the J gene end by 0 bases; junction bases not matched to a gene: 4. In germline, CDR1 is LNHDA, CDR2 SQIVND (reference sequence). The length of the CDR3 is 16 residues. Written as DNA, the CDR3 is TGTGCCAGTAGTATGGGGACAGGCCTCTCTGGAAACACCATATATTTT. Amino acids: CASSMGTGLSGNTIYF.

The chain's CDR3 is CASILAGGTSGANVLTF. For the CDR3, the DNA is TGTGCCAGCATCTTGGCCGGGGGAACGTCTGGGGCCAACGTCCTGACTTTC. The chain couples TRBV21-1 to TRBJ2-6; the table's D call, TRBD2, was not checked against the DNA. TRBV21-1 constitutes a pseudogene. The CDR3 runs 17 residues.

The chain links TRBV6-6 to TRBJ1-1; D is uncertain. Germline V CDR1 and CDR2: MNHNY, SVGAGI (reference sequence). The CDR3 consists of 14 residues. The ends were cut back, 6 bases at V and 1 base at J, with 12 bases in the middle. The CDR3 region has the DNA TGTGCCAGCAGCGACCGACAATCGAACACTGAAGCTTTCTTT. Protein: CASSDRQSNTEAFF.

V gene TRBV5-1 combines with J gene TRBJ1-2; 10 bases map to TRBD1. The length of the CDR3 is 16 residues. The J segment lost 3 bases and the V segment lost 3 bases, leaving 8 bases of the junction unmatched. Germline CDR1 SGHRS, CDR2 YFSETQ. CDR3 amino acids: CASSYGTGVRDYGYTF. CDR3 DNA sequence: TGCGCCAGCAGCTACGGGACAGGGGTTCGGGACTATGGCTACACCTTC.

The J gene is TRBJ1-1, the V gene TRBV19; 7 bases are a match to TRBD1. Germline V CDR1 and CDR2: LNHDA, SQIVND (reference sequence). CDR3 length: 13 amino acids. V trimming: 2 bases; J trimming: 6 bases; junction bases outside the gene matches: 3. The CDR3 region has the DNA TGTGCCAGTAGTATAAACAGGGGCGCTGAAGCTTTCTTT. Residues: CASSINRGAEAFF.

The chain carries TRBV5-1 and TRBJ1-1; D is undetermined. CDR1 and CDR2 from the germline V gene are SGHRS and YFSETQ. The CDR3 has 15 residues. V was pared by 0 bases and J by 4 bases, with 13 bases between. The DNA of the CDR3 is TGCGCCAGCAGCTTGGAAGTCGGAGCGGGCACTGAAGCTTTCTTT. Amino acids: CASSLEVGAGTEAFF.

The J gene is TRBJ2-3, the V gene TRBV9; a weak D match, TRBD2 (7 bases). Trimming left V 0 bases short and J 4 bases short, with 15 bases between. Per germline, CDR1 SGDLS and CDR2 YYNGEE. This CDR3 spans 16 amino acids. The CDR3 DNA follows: TGTGCCAGCAGCGTAGTTGGGGGGCGGGGGCCAGATACGCAGTATTTT. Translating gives CASSVVGGRGPDTQYF.

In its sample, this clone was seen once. CDR3: CASSIDLAGGSLQHF. The CDR3 DNA sequence: TGTGCCAGTAGTATAGATCTGGCAGGGGGGAGTCTCCAGCATTTT. This chain connects TRBV19 to TRBJ1-5, with 7 bases aligning to TRBD1. This CDR3 region has 15 residues. V was pared by 0 bases and J by 12 bases, with 11 bases of the junction left unmatched. Germline V CDR1 and CDR2: LNHDA, SQIVND (reference sequence).

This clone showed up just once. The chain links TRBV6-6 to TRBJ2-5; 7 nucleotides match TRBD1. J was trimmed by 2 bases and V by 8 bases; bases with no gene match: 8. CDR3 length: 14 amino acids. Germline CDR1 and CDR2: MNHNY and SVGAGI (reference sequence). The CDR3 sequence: CASSANRGQETQYF. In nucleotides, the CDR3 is TGTGCCAGCTCCGCCAACAGGGGACAAGAGACCCAGTACTTC.

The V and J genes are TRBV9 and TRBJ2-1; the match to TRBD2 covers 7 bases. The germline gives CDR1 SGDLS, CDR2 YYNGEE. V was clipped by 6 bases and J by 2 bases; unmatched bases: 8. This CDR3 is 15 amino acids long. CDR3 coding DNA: TGTGCCAGCACACAAGCGGGGACGACCTACAATGAGCAGTTCTTC. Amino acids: CASTQAGTTYNEQFF.

This CDR3 is CARLTGPNYGYTF. The CDR3 DNA follows: TGTGCCAGGTTGACAGGACCTAACTATGGCTACACCTTC. The chain carries TRBV2 and TRBJ1-2; possibly TRBD1 for D (6 bases). Trimming removed 9 bases at V and 0 bases at J, with 11 bases between. Germline-derived CDR1 and CDR2 are SNHLY and FYNNEI. The CDR3 extends over 13 amino acids.

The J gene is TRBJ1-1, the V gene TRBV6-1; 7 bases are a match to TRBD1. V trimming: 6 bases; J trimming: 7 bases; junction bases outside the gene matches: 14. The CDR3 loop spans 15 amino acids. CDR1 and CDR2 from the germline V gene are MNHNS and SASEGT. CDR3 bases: TGTGCCAGCAGGAAGAACCCTGGACAGGACAGTGAAGCTTTCTTT. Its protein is CASRKNPGQDSEAFF.

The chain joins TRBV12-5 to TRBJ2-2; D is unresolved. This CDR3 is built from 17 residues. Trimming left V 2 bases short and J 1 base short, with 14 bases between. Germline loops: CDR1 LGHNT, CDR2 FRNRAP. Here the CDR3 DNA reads TGTGCTAGTGGTTTGAACCCCCCCGGGTGGAACACCGGGGAGCTGTTTTTT. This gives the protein CASGLNPPGWNTGELFF.

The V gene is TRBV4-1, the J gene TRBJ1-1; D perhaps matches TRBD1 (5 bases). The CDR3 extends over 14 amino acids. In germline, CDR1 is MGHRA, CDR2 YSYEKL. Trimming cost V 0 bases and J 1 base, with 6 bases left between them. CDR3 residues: CASSQDRGNTEAFF. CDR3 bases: TGCGCCAGCAGCCAAGATAGGGGGAACACTGAAGCTTTCTTT.

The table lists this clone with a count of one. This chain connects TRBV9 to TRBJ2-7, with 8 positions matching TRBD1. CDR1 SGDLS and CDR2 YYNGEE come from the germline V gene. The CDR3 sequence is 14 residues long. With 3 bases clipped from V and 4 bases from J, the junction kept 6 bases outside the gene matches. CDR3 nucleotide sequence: TGTGCCAGCAGCGCCGGGACAGGTGTTTACGAGCAGTACTTC. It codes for CASSAGTGVYEQYF.

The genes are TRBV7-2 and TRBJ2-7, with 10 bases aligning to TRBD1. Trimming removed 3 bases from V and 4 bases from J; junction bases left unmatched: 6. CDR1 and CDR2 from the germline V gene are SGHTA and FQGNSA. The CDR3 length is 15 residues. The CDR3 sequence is CASSFGQGGRYEQYF. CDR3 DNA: TGTGCCAGCAGCTTCGGACAGGGGGGGCGGTACGAGCAGTACTTC.

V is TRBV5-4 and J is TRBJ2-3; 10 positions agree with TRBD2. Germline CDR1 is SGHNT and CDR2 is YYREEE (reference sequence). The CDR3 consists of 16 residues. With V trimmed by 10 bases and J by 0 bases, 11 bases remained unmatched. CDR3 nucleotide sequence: TGTGCCTACAGGGCTAGCGGGGGTGGTAGCACAGATACGCAGTATTTT. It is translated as CAYRASGGGSTDTQYF.

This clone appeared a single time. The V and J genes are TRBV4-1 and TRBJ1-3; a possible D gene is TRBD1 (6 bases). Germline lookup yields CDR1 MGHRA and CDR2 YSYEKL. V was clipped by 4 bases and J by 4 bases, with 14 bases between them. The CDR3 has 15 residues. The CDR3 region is CASSPFYGQGNTIYF. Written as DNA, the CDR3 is TGCGCCAGCAGCCCTTTTTATGGACAGGGAAACACCATATATTTT.

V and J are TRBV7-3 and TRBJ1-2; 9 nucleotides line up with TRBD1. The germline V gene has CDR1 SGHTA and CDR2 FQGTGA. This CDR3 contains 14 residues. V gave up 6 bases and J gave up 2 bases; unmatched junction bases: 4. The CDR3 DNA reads TGTGCCAGCAGTAGTGGACAGGGGAACTATGGCTACACCTTC. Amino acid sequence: CASSSGQGNYGYTF.

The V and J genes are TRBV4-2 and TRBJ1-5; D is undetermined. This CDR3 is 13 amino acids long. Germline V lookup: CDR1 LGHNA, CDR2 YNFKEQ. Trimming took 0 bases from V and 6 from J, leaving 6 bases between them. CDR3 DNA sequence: TGTGCCAGCAGCCAAGATATCGGTCAGCCCCAGCATTTT. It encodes CASSQDIGQPQHF.

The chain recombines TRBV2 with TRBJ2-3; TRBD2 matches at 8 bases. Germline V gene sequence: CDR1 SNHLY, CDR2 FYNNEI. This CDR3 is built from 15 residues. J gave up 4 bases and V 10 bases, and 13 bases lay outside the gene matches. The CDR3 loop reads CATIAVGGGSDTQYF. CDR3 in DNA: TGTGCCACTATCGCGGTCGGGGGGGGGTCAGATACGCAGTATTTT.

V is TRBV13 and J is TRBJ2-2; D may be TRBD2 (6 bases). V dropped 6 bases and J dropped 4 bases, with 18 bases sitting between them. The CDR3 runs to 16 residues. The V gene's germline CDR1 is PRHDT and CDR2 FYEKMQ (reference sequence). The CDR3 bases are TGTGCCAGCAGAAAGGGAAAACTGGGAGGCACCGGGGAGCTGTTTTTT. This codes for CASRKGKLGGTGELFF.

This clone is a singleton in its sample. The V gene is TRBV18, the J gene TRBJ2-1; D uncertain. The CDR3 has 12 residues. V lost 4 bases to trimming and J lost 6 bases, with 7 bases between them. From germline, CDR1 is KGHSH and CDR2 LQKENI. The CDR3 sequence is CASSLERNEQFF. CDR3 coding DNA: TGTGCCAGCTCACTCGAGCGCAATGAGCAGTTCTTC.